Following are 28 T cell receptor beta chains from one sample sequenced in a study of cytomegalovirus exposure and HLA in healthy donors. The PCR ran on 60 Vbeta and 13 Jbeta primers. Profiling relied on immunoSEQ multiplex PCR, and the TCRdb table lists in-frame clones only, not all of them. Among 170,000 or so clones, about three quarters were seen once, and the ten largest hold more than 3.5%. What was sequenced was PBMCs. These receptors were collected from a woman in her sixties or seventies in good health and CMV-seropositive.

The table lists this clone with a few counts. DNA of the CDR3: TGTGCCAGCAGCCCCCGGGACAGGGAGGAAGGCTACACCTTC. Its protein product is CASSPRDREEGYTF. The J gene is TRBJ1-2, the V gene TRBV11-3; TRBD1 agrees at 9 bases. V dropped 5 bases and J dropped 8; count of bases not matched to a gene: 9. The CDR3 runs 14 residues. The germline V gene encodes CDR1 SGHNT and CDR2 YENEEA. Complete variable domain (other parts from reference TRBV11-3 and TRBJ1-2): EAGVVQSPRYKIIEKKQPVAFWCNPISGHNTLYWYLQNLGQGPELLIRYENEEAVDDSQLPKDRFSAERLKGVDSTLKIQPAELGDSAVYLCASSPRDREEGYTFGSGTRLTVV.

In its sample, this clone was seen once. This chain links TRBV28 with TRBJ2-7; D is undetermined. The germline V and J ends were trimmed by 4 bases and 2 bases, with 15 bases remaining between them. The length of the CDR3 is 15 residues. Germline V gene lookup returns CDR1 MDHEN and CDR2 SYDVKM. In nucleotides, the CDR3 is TGTGCCAGCAGTTCCGTCAACTGGCAGGCCTACGAGCAGTACTTC. Amino acid sequence: CASSSVNWQAYEQYF. The whole variable domain, remainder taken from reference TRBV28 and TRBJ2-7, is DVKVTQSSRYLVKRTGEKVFLECVQDMDHENMFWYRQDPGLGLRLIYFSYDVKMKEKGDIPEGYSVSREKKERFSLILESASTNQTSMYLCASSSVNWQAYEQYFGPGTRLTVT.

The V call is TRBV27, the J call TRBJ1-5; D is uncertain. Trimming cost V 5 bases and J 8 bases, with 16 bases left between them. From germline, CDR1 is MNHEY and CDR2 SMNVEV (reference sequence). The CDR3 runs 14 residues. CDR3 DNA: TGTGCCAGCAGTCCGAAGAACGGGTGGGAGCCCCAGCATTTT. Its translation: CASSPKNGWEPQHF.

The chain has TRBV7-2 and TRBJ1-2; D unclear. Trimming stripped 1 base from V and 6 bases from J, with 15 bases between. Germline V gene data show CDR1 as SGHTA and CDR2 as FQGNSA. The CDR3 covers 15 residues. The CDR3 loop reads CASSLVPETTHGYTF. The CDR3 DNA reads TGTGCCAGCAGCTTAGTCCCAGAAACTACGCATGGCTACACCTTC. The entire variable domain, with the rest obtained from reference TRBV7-2 and TRBJ1-2, is as follows: GAGVSQSPSNKVTEKGKDVELRCDPISGHTALYWYRQSLGQGLEFLIYFQGNSAPDKSGLPSDRFSAERTGGSVSTLTIQRTQQEDSAVYLCASSLVPETTHGYTFGSGTRLTVV.

This chain joins TRBV4-2 and TRBJ2-3; 16 nucleotides line up with TRBD2. V gave up 0 bases and J gave up 6 bases; unmatched junction bases: 6. CDR1 and CDR2 (germline): LGHNA, YNFKEQ. The CDR3 is made up of 18 amino acids. Here the CDR3 reads CASSQDGTSGGARDTQYF. In DNA form, the CDR3 reads TGTGCCAGCAGCCAAGACGGGACTAGCGGGGGGGCTCGGGATACGCAGTATTTT.

This clone was found once. This rearrangement joins TRBV27 to TRBJ2-5; 10 nucleotides agree with TRBD2. The V gene's germline CDR1 is MNHEY and CDR2 SMNVEV (reference sequence). The CDR3 loop spans 17 amino acids. Germline trimming cut 3 bases from V and 6 bases from J; bases unmatched to any gene: 13. CDR3 protein: CASSFAGGAGGLKTQYF. Here the CDR3 DNA reads TGTGCCAGCAGTTTTGCGGGGGGAGCGGGGGGGCTGAAGACCCAGTACTTC.

To note about this clone: Other DNA variants within this sample encode the same CDR3. This chain uses TRBV23-1 with TRBJ2-2; D is unclear. TRBV23-1 is known as an ORF, though its function is uncertain. V was cut by 1 base and J by 3 bases, with 12 bases left in between. The CDR3 is 16 residues long. The CDR3 nucleotides read TGCGCCAGCAGTCAATTTCCGACATCGGACACCGGGGAGCTGTTTTTT. This encodes CASSQFPTSDTGELFF.

This clone was found once. J is TRBJ1-1 and V is TRBV2; D perhaps matches TRBD1 (6 bases). Per germline, CDR1 SNHLY and CDR2 FYNNEI. Trimming removed 5 bases from V and 0 bases from J, with 13 bases in between. This CDR3 spans 15 amino acids. The DNA of the CDR3 is TGTGCCAGCAGTTCCCGGACAGTCCTGAACACTGAAGCTTTCTTT. Translation gives CASSSRTVLNTEAFF.

The chain links TRBV18 to TRBJ2-7; 7 bases map to TRBD1. CDR1 and CDR2 from the germline V gene are KGHSH and LQKENI. CDR3 length: 14 residues. The junction had 4 bases not matched to a gene; V was cut back by 0 bases and J by 5 bases. CDR3 residues: CASSPPRDRHEQYF. The CDR3 DNA sequence: TGTGCCAGCTCACCACCCCGGGACAGACACGAGCAGTACTTC.

The V call is TRBV30, the J call TRBJ2-1, with a tentative D call TRBD2 (5 bases). V lost 3 bases and J 12 bases, leaving 18 bases between the germline ends. Germline loops: CDR1 GTSNPN, CDR2 SVGIG (reference sequence). CDR3 length: 13 residues. The CDR3 nucleotides read TGTGCCTGGAGATCTCAAGTTGAGGGTGGGCAGTTCTTC. Encoded protein: CAWRSQVEGGQFF.

The rearrangement joins TRBV5-6 to TRBJ1-2; 7 nucleotides line up with TRBD1. Germline lookup yields CDR1 SGHDT and CDR2 YYEEEE. This CDR3 is 16 amino acids long. V lost 4 bases to trimming and J lost 0 bases; unmatched junction nucleotides: 9. The CDR3 DNA sequence: TGTGCCAGCAGCGCATGGGACAGATTAGCTAACTATGGCTACACCTTC. Its translation is CASSAWDRLANYGYTF.

CDR3 sequence: CASSQDRGGQPQHF. CDR3 DNA: TGCGCCAGCAGCCAAGATCGCGGGGGTCAGCCCCAGCATTTT. The rearrangement uses TRBV4-3 and TRBJ1-5; weak D call: TRBD1 (5 bases). V gave up 0 bases and J gave up 6 bases, with 9 bases separating them. The CDR3 runs to 14 residues. Germline CDR1 and CDR2: LGHNA and YSLEER.

The rearrangement uses TRBV5-1 and TRBJ2-2; 11 bases map to TRBD2. Trimming at V came to 2 bases and at J to 6 bases, leaving 3 bases not matched to a gene. The CDR3 totals 15 residues. Germline V gene data show CDR1 as SGHRS and CDR2 as YFSETQ. The CDR3 DNA reads TGCGCCAGCAGCTTTAGCGGGAGGGCCCCCGGGGAGCTGTTTTTT. Amino acids: CASSFSGRAPGELFF.

V is TRBV10-2 and J is TRBJ2-3; D not resolved. The CDR3 runs to 12 residues. V was cut by 2 bases and J by 7 bases, with 7 bases left in between. Looked up from germline, CDR1 is WSHSY and CDR2 is SAAADI. In DNA, the CDR3 is TGCGCCAGCAGTGAGAGCACTAATACGCAGTATTTT. Amino acid sequence: CASSESTNTQYF.

This clone showed up just a few times. V is TRBV29-1 and J is TRBJ2-1, with a possible D match to TRBD2 (6 bases). Germline loops: CDR1 SQVTM, CDR2 ANQGSEA. Trimming took 4 bases from V and 7 from J, leaving 8 bases between them. This CDR3 has 11 amino acids. CDR3 nucleotides: TGCAGCGTTGGCGGAGGGAATGAGCAGTTCTTC. It is translated as CSVGGGNEQFF.

V and J are TRBV18 and TRBJ1-1, with 7 positions matching TRBD1. From germline, CDR1 is KGHSH and CDR2 LQKENI. CDR3 length: 12 amino acids. Losses at the gene ends were 8 bases for V and 10 bases for J; bases not matched to a gene: 10. The CDR3: CASARGQAPAFF. The CDR3, as DNA: TGTGCCAGCGCACGAGGACAGGCTCCAGCTTTCTTT.

CDR3 sequence (DNA): TGTGCCAGCAGACGGGACAGGGGAGGCCAGCCCCAGCATTTT. As protein: CASRRDRGGQPQHF. The J gene is TRBJ1-5, the V gene TRBV6-5; 10 bases match TRBD1. Per the germline V gene, CDR1 is MNHEY and CDR2 is SVGAGI. The CDR3 extends over 14 amino acids. J gave up 7 bases and V 6 bases, and 6 bases lay outside the gene matches.

The genes are TRBV6-4 and TRBJ1-1; no definite D call. This CDR3 comprises 14 residues. V lost 6 bases, J lost 5 bases, and 16 bases lay in between. Germline CDR1 and CDR2: MRHNA and SNTAGT. CDR3 DNA sequence: TGTGCCAGCAGCACTGAGGCTTCTACGACTGAAGCTTTCTTT. As protein: CASSTEASTTEAFF.

This rearrangement joins TRBV18 to TRBJ2-7; D not resolved. The V end lost 3 bases, the J end lost 3 bases, and 6 bases lay between the germline ends. This CDR3 region has 12 residues. The germline V gene has CDR1 KGHSH and CDR2 LQKENI. The CDR3 here is CASSPANYEQYF. CDR3 DNA: TGTGCCAGCTCACCGGCCAACTACGAGCAGTACTTC.

J is TRBJ1-3 and V is TRBV2; perhaps TRBD1 as D (6 bases). Deletions cut 6 bases from V and 0 bases from J, with 12 bases between. The CDR3 has 15 residues. Germline V CDR1 and CDR2: SNHLY, FYNNEI. The CDR3 here is CASRAGQHSGNTIYF. The CDR3 bases are TGTGCCAGCAGGGCAGGACAGCACTCTGGAAACACCATATATTTT.

The genes are TRBV6-4 and TRBJ1-2; 8 bases fit TRBD1. Germline V CDR1 and CDR2: MRHNA, SNTAGT. The CDR3 is made up of 13 amino acids. V was clipped by 6 bases and J by 8 bases; unmatched bases: 8. For the CDR3, the DNA is TGTGCCAGCAGGGAAGGACAGGGTAGCGGCTACACCTTC. Its translation is CASREGQGSGYTF.

This clone came up a few times. J is TRBJ2-2 and V is TRBV6-5; 10 nucleotides agree with TRBD1. Germline CDR1 reads MNHEY; CDR2 reads SVGAGI. The CDR3 spans 14 residues. With 5 bases clipped from V and 5 bases from J, the junction kept 2 bases outside the gene matches. The CDR3 DNA is TGTGCCAGCAGTCGGACAGGGGGGACCGGGGAGCTGTTTTTT. Its translation: CASSRTGGTGELFF.

The V and J genes are TRBV6-5 and TRBJ2-7, with D uncertain. Germline CDR1 is MNHEY and CDR2 is SVGAGI. Trimming shortened V by 0 bases and J by 3 bases, and 15 bases separated the two germline ends. This CDR3 contains 16 residues. CDR3 bases: TGTGCCAGCAGTTACTCGATGGCAGGTACCGGCTACGAGCAGTACTTC. This codes for CASSYSMAGTGYEQYF.

The chain links TRBV15 to TRBJ1-3; D is undetermined. This CDR3 comprises 15 residues. CDR1 and CDR2 from the germline V gene are LNHNV and YYDKDF (reference sequence). Trimming removed 5 bases at V and 0 bases at J, with 11 bases between. CDR3: CATSRAGDSGNTIYF. In DNA, the CDR3 is TGTGCCACCAGCCGGGCCGGGGACTCTGGAAACACCATATATTTT. Looking up the rest from reference TRBV15 and TRBJ1-3 gives the full variable domain: DAMVIQNPRYQVTQFGKPVTLSCSQTLNHNVMYWYQQKSSQAPKLLFHYYDKDFNNEADTPDNFQSRRPNTSFCFLDIRSPGLGDTAMYLCATSRAGDSGNTIYFGEGSWLTVV.

The chain carries TRBV19 and TRBJ1-1; no definite D call. Trimming took off 7 bases at V and 3 bases at J, with 18 bases between the two ends. The CDR3 runs 15 residues. Germline CDR1 LNHDA, CDR2 SQIVND (reference sequence). CDR3 region: CASNKPGERYTEAFF. The CDR3, as DNA: TGTGCCAGTAACAAACCCGGGGAACGGTACACTGAAGCTTTCTTT.

The genes are TRBV14 and TRBJ1-6; D gene unclear. Trimming removed 2 bases from V and 6 bases from J, with 5 bases in between. Germline V gene data show CDR1 as SGHDN and CDR2 as FVKESK. CDR3 size: 13 residues. CDR3 region: CASSQSLNSPLHF. The CDR3 DNA reads TGTGCCAGCAGCCAATCCCTTAATTCACCCCTCCACTTT. Full variable domain (missing parts from reference TRBV14 and TRBJ1-6): EAGVTQFPSHSVIEKGQTVTLRCDPISGHDNLYWYRRVMGKEIKFLLHFVKESKQDESGMPNNRFLAERTGGTYSTLKVQPAELEDSGVYFCASSQSLNSPLHFGNGTRLTVT.

The V gene is TRBV6-4, the J gene TRBJ2-3; D gene ambiguous. The CDR3 covers 14 residues. Germline V gene data show CDR1 as MRHNA and CDR2 as SNTAGT. Trimming took off 4 bases at V and 0 bases at J, with 8 bases between the two ends. The CDR3 sequence: CASSVLLSTDTQYF. CDR3 nucleotide sequence: TGTGCCAGCAGTGTCCTTCTTAGCACAGATACGCAGTATTTT.

The chain is built from TRBV10-3 and TRBJ2-3; TRBD1 aligns across 7 bases. Germline CDR1 reads ENHRY; CDR2 reads SYGVKD. The V gene end was trimmed by 0 bases and the J gene end by 3 bases; junction bases not matched to a gene: 9. The CDR3 runs to 17 residues. CDR3 sequence (DNA): TGTGCCATCAGTGAGTCCCTAGGGGGCAAAAGAACAGATACGCAGTATTTT. Amino acids: CAISESLGGKRTDTQYF.